This TCR beta chain was sequenced in a study of radiation and T cells in renal cell carcinoma. The germline V gene has CDR1 SGDLS and CDR2 YYNGEE. The length of the CDR3 is 15 residues. Trimming took 0 bases from V and 8 from J, leaving 12 bases between them. Here immunoSEQ multiplex PCR was the method, and the copy in TCRdb shows in-frame clones only, minus some. The sample includes under 200,000 clones, about 87% of them seen just once. Indicated time point: blood 4 weeks post-SBRT, at nephrectomy. Described treatment: 15 Gy SBRT to primary tumor, nephrectomy 4 weeks later. The rearrangement joins TRBV9 to TRBJ1-6; D perhaps matches TRBD1 (5 bases). The source was blood, collected from a patient whose treatment included radiotherapy and nephrectomy. This TCR derives from a woman between 50 and 59 years old with renal cell carcinoma. The CDR3 protein is CASSVADRTYSPLHF. The CDR3 bases are TGTGCCAGCAGCGTAGCAGACAGAACTTATTCACCCCTCCACTTT.